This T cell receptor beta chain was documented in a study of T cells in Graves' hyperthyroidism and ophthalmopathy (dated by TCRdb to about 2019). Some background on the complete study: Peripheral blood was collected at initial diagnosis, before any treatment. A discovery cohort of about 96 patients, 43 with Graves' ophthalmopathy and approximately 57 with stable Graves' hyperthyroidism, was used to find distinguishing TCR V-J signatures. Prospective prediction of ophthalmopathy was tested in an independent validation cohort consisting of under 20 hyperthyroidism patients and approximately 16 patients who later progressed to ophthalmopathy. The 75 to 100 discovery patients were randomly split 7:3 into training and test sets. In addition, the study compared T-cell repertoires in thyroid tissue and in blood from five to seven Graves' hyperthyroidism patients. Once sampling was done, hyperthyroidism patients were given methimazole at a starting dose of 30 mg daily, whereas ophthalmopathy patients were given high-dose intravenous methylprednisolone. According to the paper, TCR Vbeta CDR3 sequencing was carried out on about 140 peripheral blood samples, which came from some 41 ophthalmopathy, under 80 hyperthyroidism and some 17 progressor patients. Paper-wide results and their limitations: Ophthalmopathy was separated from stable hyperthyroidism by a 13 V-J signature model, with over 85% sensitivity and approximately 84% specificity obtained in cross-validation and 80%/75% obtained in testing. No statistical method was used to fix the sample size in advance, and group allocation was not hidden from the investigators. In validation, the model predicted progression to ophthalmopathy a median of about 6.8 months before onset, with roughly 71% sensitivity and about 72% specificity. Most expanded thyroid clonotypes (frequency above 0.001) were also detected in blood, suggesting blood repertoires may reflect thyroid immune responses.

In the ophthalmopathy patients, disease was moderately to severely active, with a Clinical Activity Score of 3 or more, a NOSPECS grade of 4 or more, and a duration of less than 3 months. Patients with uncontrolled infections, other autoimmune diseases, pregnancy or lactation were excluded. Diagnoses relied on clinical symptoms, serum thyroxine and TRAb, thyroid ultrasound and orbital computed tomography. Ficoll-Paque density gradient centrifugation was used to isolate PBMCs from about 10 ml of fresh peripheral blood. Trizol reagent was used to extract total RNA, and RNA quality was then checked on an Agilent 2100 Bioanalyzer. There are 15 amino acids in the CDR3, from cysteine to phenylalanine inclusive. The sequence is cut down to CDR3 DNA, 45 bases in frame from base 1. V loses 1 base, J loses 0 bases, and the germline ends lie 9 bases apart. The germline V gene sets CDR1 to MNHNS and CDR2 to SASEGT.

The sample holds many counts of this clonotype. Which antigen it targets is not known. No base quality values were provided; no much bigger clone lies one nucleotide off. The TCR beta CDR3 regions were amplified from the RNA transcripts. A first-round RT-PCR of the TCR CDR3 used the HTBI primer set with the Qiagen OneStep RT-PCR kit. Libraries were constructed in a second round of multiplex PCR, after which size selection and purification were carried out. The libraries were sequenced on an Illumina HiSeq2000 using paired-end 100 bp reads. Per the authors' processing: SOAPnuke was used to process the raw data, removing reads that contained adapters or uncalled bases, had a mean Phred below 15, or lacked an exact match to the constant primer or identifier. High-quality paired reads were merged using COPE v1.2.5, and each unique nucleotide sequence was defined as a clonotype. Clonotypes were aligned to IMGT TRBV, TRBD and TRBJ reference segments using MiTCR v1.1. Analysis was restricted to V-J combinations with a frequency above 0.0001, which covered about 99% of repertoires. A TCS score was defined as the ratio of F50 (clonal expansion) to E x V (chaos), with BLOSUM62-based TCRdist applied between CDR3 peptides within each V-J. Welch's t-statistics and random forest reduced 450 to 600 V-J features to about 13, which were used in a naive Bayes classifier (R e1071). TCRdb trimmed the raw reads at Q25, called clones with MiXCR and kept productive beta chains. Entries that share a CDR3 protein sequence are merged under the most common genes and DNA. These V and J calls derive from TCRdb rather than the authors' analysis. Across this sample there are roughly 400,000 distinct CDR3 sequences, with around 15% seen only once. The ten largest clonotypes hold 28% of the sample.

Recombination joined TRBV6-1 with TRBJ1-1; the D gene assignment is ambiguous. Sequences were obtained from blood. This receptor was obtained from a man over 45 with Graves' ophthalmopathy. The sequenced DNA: TGTGCCAGCAGTGAAGTGTGGGTTCTGAACACTGAAGCTTTCTTT. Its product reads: CASSEVWVLNTEAFF.